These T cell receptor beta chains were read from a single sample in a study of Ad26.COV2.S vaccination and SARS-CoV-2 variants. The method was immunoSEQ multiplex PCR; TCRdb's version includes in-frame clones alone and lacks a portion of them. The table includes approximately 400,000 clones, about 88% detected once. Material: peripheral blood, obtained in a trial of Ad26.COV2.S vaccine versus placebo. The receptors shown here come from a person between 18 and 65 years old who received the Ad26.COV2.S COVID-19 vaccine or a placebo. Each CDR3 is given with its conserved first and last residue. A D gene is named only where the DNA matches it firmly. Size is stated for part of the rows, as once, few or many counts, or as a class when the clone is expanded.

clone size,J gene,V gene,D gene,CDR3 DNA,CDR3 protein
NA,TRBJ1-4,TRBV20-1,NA,TGCAGTGCTAGTTCCTGGGCATCTGCAACTAATGAAAAACTGTTTTTT,CSASSWASATNEKLFF
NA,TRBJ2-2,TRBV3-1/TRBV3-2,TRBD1,TGTGCCAGCAGCCAAGGACCGGGGACAGGGGGGACCGGGGAGCTGTTTTTT,CASSQGPGTGGTGELFF
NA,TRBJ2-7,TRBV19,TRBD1,TGTGCCAGTAGTCCGGACAGGGCCTACGAGCAGTACTTC,CASSPDRAYEQYF
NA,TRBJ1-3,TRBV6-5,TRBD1,TGTGCCAGCAGTCGGGACAGCTCTGGAAACACCATATATTTT,CASSRDSSGNTIYF
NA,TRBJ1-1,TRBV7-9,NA,TGTGCCAGCAGCTTATACTCCACCGCCAGGGGCACTGAAGCTTTCTTT,CASSLYSTARGTEAFF
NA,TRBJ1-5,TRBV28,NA,TGTGCCAGCAGTTTAGGACGATTGCGGGGTGGTAGCAATCAGCCCCAGCATTTT,CASSLGRLRGGSNQPQHF
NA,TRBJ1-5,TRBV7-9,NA,TGTGCCAGCAGCTTAGCATTAGCAGGGTATAGCAATCAGCCCCAGCATTTT,CASSLALAGYSNQPQHF
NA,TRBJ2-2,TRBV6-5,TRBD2,TGTGCCAGCAGCTATCGGGGGGGAAACACCGGGGAGCTGTTTTTT,CASSYRGGNTGELFF
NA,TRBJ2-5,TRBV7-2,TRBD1,TGTGCCAGCAGCTTCCAGACAGGGCAAGAGACCCAGTACTTC,CASSFQTGQETQYF
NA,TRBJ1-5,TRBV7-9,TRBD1,TGTGCCAGCAGCTCGCCGGGACAGGGTAATCAGCCCCAGCATTTT,CASSSPGQGNQPQHF
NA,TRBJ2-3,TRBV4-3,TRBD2,TGCGCCAGCAGCCGGGCGGGGGAGACCACAGATACGCAGTATTTT,CASSRAGETTDTQYF
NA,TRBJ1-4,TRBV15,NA,TGTGCCACGAGCGGGACATTCGTGGAAAAACTGTTTTTT,CATSGTFVEKLFF
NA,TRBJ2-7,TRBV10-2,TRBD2,TGCGCCAGCAGTCCCGAGGGGCTAGCGGGAGTGTCCTACGAGCAGTACTTC,CASSPEGLAGVSYEQYF
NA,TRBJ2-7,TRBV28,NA,TGTGCCAGCAGTAGGACACCCTCCTACGAGCAGTACTTC,CASSRTPSYEQYF
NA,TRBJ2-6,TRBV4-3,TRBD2,TGCGCCAGCAGCCGGAATCGGGAGTCGGCGGGACTAGCGGACTCTGGGGCCAACGTCCTGACTTTC,CASSRNRESAGLADSGANVLTF
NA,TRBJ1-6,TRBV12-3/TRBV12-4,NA,TGTGCCAGCAGCCCGATCCTCCTATCACCCCTCCACTTT,CASSPILLSPLHF
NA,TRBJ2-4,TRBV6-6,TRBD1,TGTGCCAGCAGATGGACAGGGGAAAACATTCAGTACTTC,CASRWTGENIQYF
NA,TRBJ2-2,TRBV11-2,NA,TGTGCCAGCAGCTTAAGCGGCACCGGGGAGCTGTTTTTT,CASSLSGTGELFF
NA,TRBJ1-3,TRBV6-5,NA,TGTGCCAGCAGTTACCCTGGGGGAAACACCATATATTTT,CASSYPGGNTIYF
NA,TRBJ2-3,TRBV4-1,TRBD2,TGCGCCAGCAGCCCGCACGGGACTAGCGGGAGCACAGATACGCAGTATTTT,CASSPHGTSGSTDTQYF
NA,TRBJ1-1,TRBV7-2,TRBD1,TGTGCCAGCAGCCCCCAGACAGGGGTGGGCACTGAAGCTTTCTTT,CASSPQTGVGTEAFF
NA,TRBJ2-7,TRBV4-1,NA,TGCGCCAGCAGCCAAGCCGGTCTAGGCGGGGGCTTCGAGCAGTACTTC,CASSQAGLGGGFEQYF
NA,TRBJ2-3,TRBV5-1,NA,TGCGCCAGCAGCTTGGGGGGACGGGGGAGCACAGATACGCAGTATTTT,CASSLGGRGSTDTQYF
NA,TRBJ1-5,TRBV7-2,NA,TGTGCCAGCAGCTTAGCCCCCAATCAGCCCCAGCATTTT,CASSLAPNQPQHF
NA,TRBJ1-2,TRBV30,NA,TGTGCCTGGAGTGTAGGGGCATACAGTTCCTTC,CAWSVGAYSSF
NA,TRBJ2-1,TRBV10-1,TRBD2,TGCGCCAGCAGTGAGGTAGCGGGATACAATGAGCAGTTCTTC,CASSEVAGYNEQFF
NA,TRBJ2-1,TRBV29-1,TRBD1,TGCAGCGTAAGACAGGGGTACTACAATGAGCAGTTCTTC,CSVRQGYYNEQFF
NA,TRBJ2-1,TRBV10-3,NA,TGTGCCATCAGTGATTCGAGGGTAGTCGGCAATGAGCAGTTCTTC,CAISDSRVVGNEQFF
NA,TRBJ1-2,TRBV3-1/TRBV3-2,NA,TGTGCCAGCAGCGGAAACAGGGAATATGGCTACACCTTC,CASSGNREYGYTF
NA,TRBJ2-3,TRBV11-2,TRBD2,TGTGCCAGCACCTACGCGGGAGGGCCCACAGATACGCAGTATTTT,CASTYAGGPTDTQYF
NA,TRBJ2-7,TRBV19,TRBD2,TGTGCCAGTAGTAAATCGACTAGCTGGGTCTCCTACGAGCAGTACTTC,CASSKSTSWVSYEQYF
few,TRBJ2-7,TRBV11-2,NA,TGTGCCAGCAGCTTAGCAGGCCAGACCTACGAGCAGTACTTC,CASSLAGQTYEQYF
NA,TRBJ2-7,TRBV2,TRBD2,TGTGCCAGCAGTGCCTTACTAGCGGTCTCCTACGAGCAGTACTTC,CASSALLAVSYEQYF
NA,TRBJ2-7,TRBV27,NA,TGTGCCAGCACGAACAGCCTTACCTACGAGCAGTACTTC,CASTNSLTYEQYF
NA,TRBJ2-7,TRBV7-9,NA,TGTGCCAGCAGCTTAGCCACTGGATCCTACGAGCAGTACTTC,CASSLATGSYEQYF
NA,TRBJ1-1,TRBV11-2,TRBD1,TGTGCCAGCAGCTCCAGGGGGGGGAACACTGAAGCTTTCTTT,CASSSRGGNTEAFF